Below are 2 T cell receptor beta chains sequenced from a single sample in a study of human T cells and chemical hapten exposure. This sample's time point: pre-sensitization, week 0. Treatment defined: therapeutic diphenylcyclopropenone sensitization with weekly scalp DPC. Researchers extracted total RNA from unfractionated whole blood. TCRdb reanalysed the RACE reads using MiXCR and keeps one entry per CDR3 protein. The sample consists of tens of thousands of distinct CDR3 sequences, 10% of them appearing once. The specimen was whole blood, collected in connection with sensitization to the hapten diphenylcyclopropenone (DPC). These receptors all come from a man aged 45-60 years with alopecia areata. Some clones in this sample may be carry-over from other donors' samples.

This clonotype has at least ten counts. V and J are TRBV7-2 and TRBJ2-3, with D perhaps matching TRBD2 (7 bases). Germline V gene lookup returns CDR1 SGHTA and CDR2 FQGNSA. V was pared by 6 bases and J by 4 bases, with 17 bases between. The CDR3 consists of 15 residues. Written as DNA, the CDR3 is TGTGCCAGCAGTCCCGCAGGGGAGGGGGCAGATACGCAGTATTTT. It translates to CASSPAGEGADTQYF.

The J gene is TRBJ1-5, the V gene TRBV7-9; perhaps TRBD1 as D (6 bases). This CDR3 comprises 16 residues. CDR1 and CDR2 from the germline V gene are SEHNR and FQNEAQ (reference sequence). Trimming left V 5 bases short and J 1 base short, with 15 bases between. CDR3 nucleotide sequence: TGTGCCAGCAGCGCACAGGGACGTGGGAGCAATCAGCCCCAGCATTTT. Amino acid sequence: CASSAQGRGSNQPQHF.